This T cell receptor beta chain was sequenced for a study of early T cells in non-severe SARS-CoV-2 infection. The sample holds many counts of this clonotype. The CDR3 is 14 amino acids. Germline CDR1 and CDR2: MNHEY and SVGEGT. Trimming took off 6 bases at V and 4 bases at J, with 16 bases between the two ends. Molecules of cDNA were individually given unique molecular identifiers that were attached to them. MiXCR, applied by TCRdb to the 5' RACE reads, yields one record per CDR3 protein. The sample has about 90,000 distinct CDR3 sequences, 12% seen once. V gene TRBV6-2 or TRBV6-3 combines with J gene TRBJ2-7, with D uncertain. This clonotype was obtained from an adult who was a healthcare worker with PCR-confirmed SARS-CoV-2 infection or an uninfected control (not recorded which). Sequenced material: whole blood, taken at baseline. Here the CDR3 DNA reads TGTGCCAGCAGCAAGGGATTGTACCCATACGAGCAGTACTTC. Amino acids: CASSKGLYPYEQYF.